This paragraph reports one T cell receptor beta chain. Authors' processing steps: Reference gene primer amplification yielded estimated nucleated cell counts. The assay was immunoSEQ multiplex PCR, and TCRdb's table has in-frame clones only and misses some. That table gives V, J and clone size, and the DNA gave D and trimming. The sample records about 73,000 clones, roughly four fifths being singletons. The data were taken from a study of blood T cell repertoires in COVID-19. At the level of the study: Samples taken during acute and convalescent COVID-19 were collected in the United States, Italy and Spain. PBMCs, B-cell-depleted T cells, or T cells were the source of the cDNA or gDNA that made up the material.

The V gene end was trimmed by 2 bases and the J gene end by 4 bases; junction bases not matched to a gene: 8. This CDR3 is 16 amino acids long. Germline V CDR1 and CDR2: SGHRS, YFSETQ. The clonotype was recovered from a woman aged 70-85 years with acute or convalescent COVID-19. Sequenced material: peripheral blood. This chain links TRBV5-1 with TRBJ2-1, with 8 bases fitting TRBD1. The CDR3 here is CASSFEGTGRYNEQFF. For the CDR3, the DNA is TGCGCCAGCAGCTTCGAAGGGACAGGACGTTACAATGAGCAGTTCTTC. Full variable domain (rest looked up from reference TRBV5-1 and TRBJ2-1): KAGVTQTPRYLIKTRGQQVTLSCSPISGHRSVSWYQQTPGQGLQFLFEYFSETQRNKGNFPGRFSGRQFSNSRSEMNVSTLELGDSALYLCASSFEGTGRYNEQFFGPGTRLTVL.